A single T cell receptor beta chain is shown here with its context. The antigen remains unidentified. Germline V CDR1 and CDR2: MNHEY, SVGEGT. Trimming removed 4 bases from V and 5 bases from J, with 15 bases in between. The CDR3 totals 14 residues. This entry comes from a study of T cells after yellow fever vaccination. Regarding the study as a whole: Though weaker, the secondary response peaked faster, on day 5 versus 15. Contamination by abundant bulk-population clonotypes could be present in FACS-sorted repertoires. A large majority of primary-vaccination clones showed up again after the booster (approximately 95% CD4, 88% CD8).

Generation of TCR cDNA used 5'RACE template switching (which added a universal primer site and UMIs). MiXCR, applied by TCRdb to the 5' RACE reads, yields one record per CDR3 protein. Among 250,000 to 400,000 distinct CDR3 sequences, around 4.5% were seen once, and the ten largest hold approximately 20%. The clonotype comes from a man between 18 and 29 years old who received the YFV17D yellow fever vaccine. The material sequenced was PBMCs, taken 15 days after the yellow fever booster vaccination. This chain uses TRBV6-2 or TRBV6-3 with TRBJ2-7; TRBD1 or TRBD2 may be the D gene (5 bases each). The CDR3 coding sequence is TGTGCCAGCAGTTCCCTACGAGGGGCGGACGAGCAGTACTTC. It specifies CASSSLRGADEQYF.